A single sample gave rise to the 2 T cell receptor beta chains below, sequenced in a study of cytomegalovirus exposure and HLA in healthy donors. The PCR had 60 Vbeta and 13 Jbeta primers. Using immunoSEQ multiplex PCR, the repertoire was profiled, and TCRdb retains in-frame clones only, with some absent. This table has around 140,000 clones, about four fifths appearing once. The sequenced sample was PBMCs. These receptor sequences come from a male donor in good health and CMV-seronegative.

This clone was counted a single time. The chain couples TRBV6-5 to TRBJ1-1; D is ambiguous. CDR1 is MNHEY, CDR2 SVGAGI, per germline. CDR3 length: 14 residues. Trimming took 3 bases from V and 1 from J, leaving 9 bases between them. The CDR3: CASSYNSGNTEAFF. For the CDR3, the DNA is TGTGCCAGCAGTTATAATAGCGGGAACACTGAAGCTTTCTTT.

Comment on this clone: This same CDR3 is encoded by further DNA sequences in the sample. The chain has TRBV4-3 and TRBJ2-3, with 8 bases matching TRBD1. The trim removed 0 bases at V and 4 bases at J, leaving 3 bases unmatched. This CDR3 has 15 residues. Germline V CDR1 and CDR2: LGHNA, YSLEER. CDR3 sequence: CASSQDPQGADTQYF. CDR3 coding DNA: TGCGCCAGCAGCCAAGATCCACAGGGGGCAGATACGCAGTATTTT.